This T cell receptor (beta chain) was captured by sequencing in a study of T cell repertoires in cytomegalovirus infection. Study details: Indications came from public TCR beta signatures; they pointed to CMV infection and to a matching HLA type. Regarding the study as a whole: The response measured ex vivo was dominated by TCR beta clonotypes (HLA-C-restricted and CMV-specific). Carriers of CMV plus the relevant HLA were identified by cumulative public TCR beta family frequency.

The V gene lost 7 bases and the J gene lost 4 bases, with 19 bases spanning the gap. The CDR3 runs 16 residues. Germline-derived CDR1 and CDR2 are LGHDT and YNNKEL (reference sequence). At least ten counts were recorded for this clonotype. What it binds is unknown. MiXCR, applied by TCRdb to the reads, yields one record per CDR3 protein. The sample carries about 460,000 distinct CDR3 sequences, roughly 12% recorded once. The clonotype was recovered from a human donor in good health (CMV status not recorded). Some clones in this sample may be carry-over from other donors' samples. This chain links TRBV3-1 with TRBJ2-2, with D tentatively TRBD1 or TRBD2 (6 bases each). Sequencing was done on a sample of PBMCs. CDR3 residues: CASTTRGERSTGELFF. In DNA, the CDR3 is TGTGCCAGCACCACGAGGGGGGAGCGGAGCACCGGGGAGCTGTTTTTT.